Below are 26 T cell receptor beta chains sequenced from a single sample in a study of blood T cell repertoires in COVID-19. Sequencing used immunoSEQ multiplex PCR; TCRdb keeps in-frame clones, though not all of them. In the table there are about 130,000 clones, about 80% of which are singletons. The sequencing sample was made of peripheral blood. The receptors here all came from a man aged 40-50 years with active or convalescent COVID-19.

Note on this clone: This same CDR3 is encoded by further DNA sequences in the sample. The rearrangement uses TRBV9 and TRBJ2-3; D is ambiguous. The germline gives CDR1 SGDLS, CDR2 YYNGEE. The CDR3 runs 13 residues. V was cut by 1 base and J by 0 bases, with 3 bases left in between. CDR3 loop: CASSVLSTDTQYF. The DNA for the CDR3 is TGTGCCAGCAGCGTACTTAGCACAGATACGCAGTATTTT.

V usage is TRBV7-9 and J usage is TRBJ1-2; no clear D. The CDR3 totals 12 residues. Germline-derived CDR1 and CDR2 are SEHNR and FQNEAQ (reference sequence). V was cut by 1 base and J by 6 bases, with 6 bases left in between. The CDR3: CASSLVVNGYTF. As DNA, the CDR3 is TGTGCCAGCAGCTTAGTAGTGAATGGCTACACCTTC.

This clone has just a few counts. DNA of the CDR3: TGTGCCAGCAGTGAACAGTGGGGGGGCACCACTGAAGCTTTCTTT. This sequence encodes CASSEQWGGTTEAFF. This chain joins TRBV6-1 and TRBJ1-1; perhaps TRBD1 as D (6 bases). This CDR3 spans 15 amino acids. Germline V gene data show CDR1 as MNHNS and CDR2 as SASEGT. V shed 2 bases and J shed 4 bases, with 14 bases lying between them.

This clone was recorded only once. The rearrangement joins TRBV29-1 to TRBJ2-1; 11 positions agree with TRBD2. The CDR3 spans 14 residues. Germline V gene data show CDR1 as SQVTM and CDR2 as ANQGSEA. J lost 5 bases, V lost 6 bases, and 6 bases had no gene match. As DNA, the CDR3 is TGCAGCGTGGGGACTAGCGGAGCCCACAATGAGCAGTTCTTC. Its protein product is CSVGTSGAHNEQFF.

This chain joins TRBV27 and TRBJ2-7; D might be TRBD1 (6 bases). The V gene's germline CDR1 is MNHEY and CDR2 SMNVEV (reference sequence). Trimming left V 4 bases short and J 0 bases short, with 16 bases between. This CDR3 has 16 amino acids. This CDR3 is CASSSLRQAVSYEQYF. The CDR3 nucleotides are TGTGCCAGCAGTTCACTACGACAGGCTGTCTCCTACGAGCAGTACTTC.

The chain links TRBV4-2 to TRBJ1-4; D remains unclear. The V and J ends lost 0 bases and 0 bases respectively, with 11 bases between them. The CDR3 totals 17 residues. CDR1 is LGHNA and CDR2 is YNFKEQ in the germline V gene. CDR3 in DNA: TGTGCCAGCAGCCAAGAGCTAATACGTGCAACTAATGAAAAACTGTTTTTT. Its protein is CASSQELIRATNEKLFF.

The chain uses TRBV4-3 and TRBJ1-6; D possibly corresponds to TRBD1 (6 bases). Germline V CDR1 and CDR2: LGHNA, YSLEER. The germline V and J ends were trimmed by 4 bases and 6 bases, with 16 bases remaining between them. The CDR3 has 16 residues. The DNA for the CDR3 is TGCGCCAGCAGCCTTGCCCTACAGGGTACTAATTCACCCCTCCACTTT. It is translated as CASSLALQGTNSPLHF.

The chain recombines TRBV19 with TRBJ1-2, with 8 bases that match TRBD1. Germline values: CDR1 LNHDA, CDR2 SQIVND (reference sequence). This CDR3 comprises 18 residues. The junction had 13 bases not matched to a gene; V was cut back by 3 bases and J by 1 base. CDR3 nucleotide sequence: TGTGCCAGTAGTATCCTGGACAGGGTAGCTCTTCGTAACTATGGCTACACCTTC. It specifies CASSILDRVALRNYGYTF.

The chain has TRBV7-2 and TRBJ2-3; 7 bases align to TRBD1. The CDR3 spans 13 residues. The V segment lost 3 bases and the J segment 4 bases; nucleotides outside the gene matches: 1. Germline values: CDR1 SGHTA, CDR2 FQGNSA. CDR3 in DNA: TGTGCCAGCAGCTTGGGACAGTCAGATACGCAGTATTTT. Amino acid sequence: CASSLGQSDTQYF.

This clone was recorded a few times. This chain uses TRBV19 with TRBJ1-2; TRBD1 matches 7 bases. Germline V gene data show CDR1 as LNHDA and CDR2 as SQIVND (reference sequence). The CDR3 is made up of 14 amino acids. Losses at the gene ends were 5 bases for V and 4 bases for J; bases not matched to a gene: 7. The CDR3 DNA reads TGTGCCAGTAGTTTCAGGACAGGCATCTATGGCTACACCTTC. It encodes CASSFRTGIYGYTF.

The chain combines TRBV4-3 with TRBJ2-2, with D tentatively TRBD1 (6 bases). The CDR3 loop spans 15 amino acids. Germline CDR1 reads LGHNA; CDR2 reads YSLEER. V lost 0 bases, J lost 7 bases, and 12 bases lay in between. The CDR3 here is CASSQDGQKSGELFF. The CDR3 coding sequence is TGCGCCAGCAGCCAAGATGGACAGAAAAGCGGGGAGCTGTTTTTT.

This chain uses TRBV5-4 with TRBJ1-1; 9 nucleotides match TRBD1. Germline CDR1 is SGHNT and CDR2 is YYREEE (reference sequence). Germline trimming cut 6 bases from V and 7 bases from J; bases unmatched to any gene: 25. CDR3 length: 19 amino acids. CDR3 nucleotides: TGTGCCAGCAACTCACCGCCCCGGGACAGGGCGGACGACCACAGTGAAGCTTTCTTT. This encodes CASNSPPRDRADDHSEAFF.

This clone was recorded only once. The chain has TRBV10-3 and TRBJ2-7; D is perhaps TRBD2 (5 bases). The CDR3 contains 14 residues. The V gene's germline CDR1 is ENHRY and CDR2 SYGVKD. V shed 6 bases and J shed 2 bases, with 14 bases lying between them. CDR3 coding DNA: TGTGCCATCAGCCGAGAGGGATCCACCTACGAGCAGTACTTC. Translating it yields CAISREGSTYEQYF.

The chain joins TRBV30 to TRBJ2-3; D is undetermined. Germline V CDR1 and CDR2: GTSNPN, SVGIG (reference sequence). V lost 3 bases to trimming and J lost 8 bases, with 18 bases between them. The CDR3 is 14 residues long. CDR3 DNA: TGTGCCTGGAGGTCCCGGAGCGACTGGGTTACGCAGTATTTT. Protein product: CAWRSRSDWVTQYF.

V usage is TRBV29-1 and J usage is TRBJ2-1; 7 nucleotides align to TRBD2. CDR3 size: 14 residues. Germline V gene lookup returns CDR1 SQVTM and CDR2 ANQGSEA. V gave up 3 bases and J gave up 10 bases; unmatched junction bases: 12. The CDR3 region has the DNA TGCAGCGTTGAGACAGCGGGGACCCCCGGGGAGCAGTTCTTC. Translation: CSVETAGTPGEQFF.

This chain joins TRBV19 and TRBJ2-6, with TRBD2 as a possible D gene (6 bases). Looked up from germline, CDR1 is LNHDA and CDR2 is SQIVND (reference sequence). This CDR3 has 20 residues. The ends were cut back, 9 bases at V and 0 bases at J, with 27 bases in the middle. The CDR3 region is CASLTWRGVVGASGANVLTF. For the CDR3, the DNA is TGTGCCAGCCTGACCTGGAGGGGAGTCGTTGGTGCCTCTGGGGCCAACGTCCTGACTTTC.

The chain couples TRBV28 to TRBJ2-3; D possibly corresponds to TRBD2 (5 bases). Germline CDR1 is MDHEN and CDR2 is SYDVKM. This CDR3 region has 12 residues. V dropped 3 bases and J dropped 6 bases, with 7 bases sitting between them. The CDR3 protein is CASSLKRDTQYF. The CDR3 DNA reads TGTGCCAGCAGTTTGAAGCGGGATACGCAGTATTTT.

The rearrangement uses TRBV7-2 and TRBJ2-3; D gene ambiguous. Trimming left V 6 bases short and J 3 bases short, with 19 bases between. From germline, CDR1 is SGHTA and CDR2 FQGNSA. The CDR3 is 16 amino acids. The CDR3 coding sequence is TGTGCCAGCAGTTACGCTAGGTGGAGTAGTACAGATACGCAGTATTTT. Encoded protein: CASSYARWSSTDTQYF.

The V and J genes are TRBV24-1 and TRBJ1-2; 8 bases are shared with TRBD1. Per the germline V gene, CDR1 is KGHDR and CDR2 is SFDVKD. There are 14 residues in the CDR3. V was pared by 11 bases and J by 0 bases, with 7 bases of the junction left unmatched. CDR3 DNA sequence: TGTGCCAGCTCGACAGGGGACTCTAACTATGGCTACACCTTC. Amino acids: CASSTGDSNYGYTF.

Comment on this clone: Other DNA sequences in the sample encode the same CDR3. The rearrangement joins TRBV6-5 to TRBJ2-7; D might be TRBD1 (6 bases). Trimming left V 2 bases short and J 2 bases short, with 16 bases between. The CDR3 is made up of 16 amino acids. Germline values: CDR1 MNHEY, CDR2 SVGAGI. The CDR3 DNA reads TGTGCCAGCAGTTACGGTGGGGGCCCATACCCCTACGAGCAGTACTTC. As protein: CASSYGGGPYPYEQYF.

V and J are TRBV19 and TRBJ2-1; D gene ambiguous. The length of the CDR3 is 14 residues. Trimming took 5 bases from V and 3 from J, leaving 11 bases between them. The germline gives CDR1 LNHDA, CDR2 SQIVND (reference sequence). DNA for the CDR3: TGTGCCAGTAGTCGGTGGCAGGACTACAATGAGCAGTTCTTC. Translating it yields CASSRWQDYNEQFF. The full variable domain, completed using reference TRBV19 and TRBJ2-1, is DGGITQSPKYLFRKEGQNVTLSCEQNLNHDAMYWYRQDPGQGLRLIYYSQIVNDFQKGDIAEGYSVSREKKESFPLTVTSAQKNPTAFYLCASSRWQDYNEQFFGPGTRLTVL.

The chain recombines TRBV7-2 with TRBJ1-5, with D possibly matching TRBD1 (6 bases). V was clipped by 1 base and J by 6 bases, with 13 bases between them. This CDR3 is built from 15 residues. The V gene's germline CDR1 is SGHTA and CDR2 FQGNSA. CDR3 nucleotides: TGTGCCAGCAGCTTAGGGGGGCTTGCCCTTCAGCCCCAGCATTTT. This sequence encodes CASSLGGLALQPQHF.

This clone occurred a few times. The chain links TRBV19 to TRBJ1-2; maybe TRBD1 (6 bases). CDR1 is LNHDA and CDR2 is SQIVND in the germline V gene (reference sequence). The V gene lost 7 bases and the J gene lost 4 bases, with 16 bases spanning the gap. The CDR3 sequence is 14 residues long. The CDR3 region has the DNA TGTGCCAGTACAACAGGGACCTTCAGCTATGGCTACACCTTC. The encoded protein is CASTTGTFSYGYTF.

This chain connects TRBV19 to TRBJ1-3; TRBD1 is a possible D gene (5 bases). This CDR3 has 17 residues. Germline V CDR1 and CDR2: LNHDA, SQIVND (reference sequence). The V gene lost 6 bases and the J gene lost 4 bases, with 22 bases spanning the gap. CDR3 nucleotides: TGTGCCAGTAGCGCCGGGGCAGGGAGGACGACCGGAAACACCATATATTTT. Translated: CASSAGAGRTTGNTIYF.

The rearrangement links TRBV6-5 to TRBJ2-2; tentative D call: TRBD1 (6 bases). Trimming shortened V by 8 bases and J by 1 base, and 11 bases separated the two germline ends. Germline V gives CDR1 MNHEY, CDR2 SVGAGI. The CDR3 totals 14 residues. Here the CDR3 reads CASRGQMNTGELFF. CDR3 in DNA: TGTGCCAGCCGCGGACAGATGAACACCGGGGAGCTGTTTTTT.

V usage is TRBV7-3 and J usage is TRBJ2-3; perhaps TRBD2 as D (6 bases). The V and J ends lost 4 bases and 0 bases respectively, with 14 bases between them. The germline V gene has CDR1 SGHTA and CDR2 FQGTGA. The CDR3 has 16 residues. The CDR3 is CASSSHPAGSTDTQYF. The CDR3 nucleotides read TGTGCCAGCAGCTCCCACCCTGCGGGGAGCACAGATACGCAGTATTTT.